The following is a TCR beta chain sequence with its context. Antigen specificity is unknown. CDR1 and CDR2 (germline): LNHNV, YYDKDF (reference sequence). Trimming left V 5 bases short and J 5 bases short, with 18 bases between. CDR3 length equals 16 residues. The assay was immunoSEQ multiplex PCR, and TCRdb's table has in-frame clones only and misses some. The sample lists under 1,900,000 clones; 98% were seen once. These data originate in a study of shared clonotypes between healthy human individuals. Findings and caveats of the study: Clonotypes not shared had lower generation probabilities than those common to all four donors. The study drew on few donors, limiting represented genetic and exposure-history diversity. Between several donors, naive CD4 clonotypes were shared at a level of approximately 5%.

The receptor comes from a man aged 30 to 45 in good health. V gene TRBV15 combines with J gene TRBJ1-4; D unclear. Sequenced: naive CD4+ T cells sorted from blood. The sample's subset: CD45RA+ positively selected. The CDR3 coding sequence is TGTGCCACCAGCTGGGCCGTGGGCAGCGTAAATGAAAAACTGTTTTTT. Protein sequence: CATSWAVGSVNEKLFF.